What follows is one TCR beta chain and its context. TCR beta CDR3 region amplification was performed from RNA transcripts. Carried out on the TCR CDR3, a first-round RT-PCR used the HTBI primer set. Using its own MiXCR run on the multiplex PCR reads, TCRdb lists one record per CDR3 protein. The data show roughly 530,000 distinct CDR3 sequences, 17% seen once. These data originate in a study of T cells in Graves' hyperthyroidism and ophthalmopathy. Germline V gene sequence: CDR1 DFQATT, CDR2 SNEGSKA (reference sequence). The CDR3 consists of 19 residues. The ends lost 0 bases at V and 2 bases at J; junction bases unmatched: 18.

The receptor was derived from a woman aged 18 to 35 with Graves' ophthalmopathy. Sequencing was done on a sample of blood. The chain couples TRBV20-1 to TRBJ2-7; 8 bases line up with TRBD2. As DNA, the CDR3 is TGCAGTGCTAGAGATCCAAATCTCCCCACTAGCGGATCTCCCTACGAGCAGTACTTC. The encoded protein is CSARDPNLPTSGSPYEQYF.